A single sample is the source of the 28 T cell receptor beta chains below, sequenced in a study of control samples from healthy donors and cancer patients. TCRdb's copy holds only in-frame clones and misses some; the assay was immunoSEQ multiplex PCR. The sample holds some 130,000 clones, roughly 95% seen once. Material for sequencing was blood. These TCRs come from a man between 25 and 39 years old in good health.

The chain joins TRBV10-3 to TRBJ2-5; D remains ambiguous. The V gene lost 0 bases and the J gene lost 4 bases, with 3 bases spanning the gap. Germline lookup yields CDR1 ENHRY and CDR2 SYGVKD. This CDR3 is 12 amino acids long. CDR3 loop: CAISESGETQYF. In DNA form, the CDR3 reads TGTGCCATCAGTGAGTCCGGAGAGACCCAGTACTTC.

The chain links TRBV7-9 to TRBJ2-7, with 7 bases matching TRBD1. Germline trimming cut 1 base from V and 4 bases from J; bases unmatched to any gene: 4. Germline lookup yields CDR1 SEHNR and CDR2 FQNEAQ (reference sequence). CDR3 length equals 14 residues. The CDR3 DNA is TGTGCCAGCAGCTTAGGAGGGGGCGGTTACGAGCAGTACTTC. Encoded protein: CASSLGGGGYEQYF.

The chain recombines TRBV6-1 with TRBJ1-1; no clear D gene. The CDR3 totals 12 residues. V lost 2 bases to trimming and J lost 3 bases, with 4 bases between them. The germline V gene encodes CDR1 MNHNS and CDR2 SASEGT. CDR3 nucleotide sequence: TGTGCCAGCAGTGAATGGGACACTGAAGCTTTCTTT. Translated, it gives CASSEWDTEAFF.

V gene TRBV6-2 or TRBV6-3 combines with J gene TRBJ2-7; TRBD1 agrees at 9 bases. CDR1 and CDR2 (germline): MNHEY, SVGEGT. CDR3 length: 17 residues. With V trimmed by 0 bases and J by 0 bases, 6 bases remained unmatched. CDR3 in amino acids: CASSYSVRDRDSYEQYF. In DNA form, the CDR3 reads TGTGCCAGCAGTTACTCGGTGAGGGACAGGGACTCCTACGAGCAGTACTTC.

The V and J genes are TRBV6-4 and TRBJ1-5; D possibly corresponds to TRBD1 (6 bases). There are 15 residues in the CDR3. The germline CDR1 and CDR2 sequences are MRHNA and SNTAGT. V was cut by 2 bases and J by 1 base, with 9 bases left in between. CDR3 in amino acids: CASSDPGDSNQPQHF. The CDR3 region has the DNA TGTGCCAGCAGTGACCCAGGGGACAGCAATCAGCCCCAGCATTTT.

Comment on this clone: Other DNA sequences of this sample code for an identical CDR3. The chain recombines TRBV6-5 with TRBJ2-1, with TRBD2 as a possible D gene (5 bases). This CDR3 is 15 amino acids long. Between the trimmed V and J ends, which lost 2 bases and 0 bases, there was a span of 8 bases. Germline assignment: CDR1 MNHEY and CDR2 SVGAGI. CDR3 coding DNA: TGTGCCAGCAGTTACGACCGGGGCTCCTACAATGAGCAGTTCTTC. Amino acid sequence: CASSYDRGSYNEQFF.

CDR3: CASRSPGQGSGYTF. The CDR3 coding sequence is TGTGCCAGCAGATCGCCGGGACAGGGTTCTGGCTACACCTTC. The chain combines TRBV6-5 with TRBJ1-2; 9 nucleotides match TRBD1. Germline assignment: CDR1 MNHEY and CDR2 SVGAGI. This CDR3 spans 14 amino acids. After removal of 6 bases from V and 7 bases from J, the junction contained 9 bases not matched to a gene.

This chain links TRBV27 with TRBJ1-1, with 7 bases fitting TRBD1. CDR1 is MNHEY and CDR2 is SMNVEV in the germline V gene (reference sequence). V lost 0 bases, J lost 0 bases, and 4 bases stayed unmatched. The CDR3 sequence is 16 residues long. The CDR3 region is CASSLSKTGMNTEAFF. Here the CDR3 DNA reads TGTGCCAGCAGTTTATCGAAGACAGGGATGAACACTGAAGCTTTCTTT.

The chain employs TRBV4-3 and TRBJ2-7; 7 nucleotides agree with TRBD1. Germline V gene data show CDR1 as LGHNA and CDR2 as YSLEER. This CDR3 contains 13 residues. Losses at the gene ends were 1 base for V and 7 bases for J; bases not matched to a gene: 4. The CDR3 reads CASSQVTGWEQYF. CDR3 in DNA: TGCGCCAGCAGCCAAGTGACAGGGTGGGAGCAGTACTTC.

J is TRBJ1-4 and V is TRBV7-9, with 9 positions matching TRBD1. The J segment lost 8 bases and the V segment lost 1 base, leaving 5 bases of the junction unmatched. CDR1 and CDR2 (germline): SEHNR, FQNEAQ (reference sequence). This CDR3 is built from 15 residues. CDR3 in DNA: TGTGCCAGCAGCTTAGGACAGGGGGAAGGAGAAAAACTGTTTTTT. Translating it yields CASSLGQGEGEKLFF.

This sequence joins TRBV9 and TRBJ1-5, with D possibly being TRBD1 (5 bases). Trimming left V 3 bases short and J 3 bases short, with 13 bases between. The CDR3 sequence is 15 residues long. The germline gives CDR1 SGDLS, CDR2 YYNGEE. The CDR3 coding sequence is TGTGCCAGCAGCGGGGGACCCTCCCACAATCAGCCCCAGCATTTT. It yields the protein CASSGGPSHNQPQHF.

V gene TRBV14 combines with J gene TRBJ2-3; D assignment may be TRBD1 or TRBD2 (6 bases each). This CDR3 region has 15 residues. Germline V gives CDR1 SGHDN, CDR2 FVKESK. V lost 1 base and J lost 9, with 17 bases in between. The CDR3 sequence is CASSQVLRGVLTQYF. The CDR3 DNA is TGTGCCAGCAGCCAAGTCCTGAGGGGGGTCCTAACGCAGTATTTT.

The chain links TRBV7-2 to TRBJ1-1; 8 bases align to TRBD1. Trimming at V came to 0 bases and at J to 1 base, leaving 7 bases not matched to a gene. This CDR3 comprises 17 residues. Germline V gives CDR1 SGHTA, CDR2 FQGNSA. The CDR3, as DNA: TGTGCCAGCAGCTTAGCGCTAGGACAGGGATGGAACACTGAAGCTTTCTTT. This codes for CASSLALGQGWNTEAFF. Together with reference TRBV7-2 and TRBJ1-1, the CDR3 gives the full variable domain: GAGVSQSPSNKVTEKGKDVELRCDPISGHTALYWYRQSLGQGLEFLIYFQGNSAPDKSGLPSDRFSAERTGGSVSTLTIQRTQQEDSAVYLCASSLALGQGWNTEAFFGQGTRLTVV.

The chain recombines TRBV4-2 with TRBJ2-1; D unresolved. The CDR3 length is 14 residues. From germline, CDR1 is LGHNA and CDR2 YNFKEQ. Trimming shortened V by 3 bases and J by 7 bases, and 13 bases separated the two germline ends. CDR3 in amino acids: CASSHLNKLNEQFF. Here the CDR3 DNA reads TGTGCCAGCAGCCACCTCAACAAGCTAAATGAGCAGTTCTTC.

The chain recombines TRBV6-2 or TRBV6-3 with TRBJ2-7, with 8 bases aligning to TRBD1. Unmatched junction bases numbered 10, after V lost 7 bases and J lost 2 bases. There are 15 residues in the CDR3. Germline V lookup: CDR1 MNHEY, CDR2 SVGEGT. CDR3 DNA sequence: TGTGCCAGCACCCCCGACAGGGGCAGACCCTACGAGCAGTACTTC. This codes for CASTPDRGRPYEQYF.

The chain recombines TRBV6-6 with TRBJ1-2; D is undetermined. The length of the CDR3 is 11 residues. Trimming left V 6 bases short and J 7 bases short, with 9 bases between. Germline CDR1 is MNHNY and CDR2 is SVGAGI (reference sequence). The CDR3 DNA reads as TGTGCCAGCAGCCCCTTCGGTGGCTACACCTTC. As protein: CASSPFGGYTF.

The gene calls are TRBV2 and TRBJ2-7; D gene unclear. This CDR3 region has 12 residues. CDR1 and CDR2 from the germline V gene are SNHLY and FYNNEI. The V gene lost 3 bases and the J gene lost 6 bases, with 9 bases spanning the gap. For the CDR3, the DNA is TGTGCCAGCAGTGAGACCGGTCTCGAGCAGTACTTC. It is translated as CASSETGLEQYF.

The V gene is TRBV19, the J gene TRBJ1-5, with 11 bases lining up with TRBD1. The J segment lost 6 bases and the V segment lost 5 bases, leaving 15 bases of the junction unmatched. The CDR3 is 18 amino acids. Looked up from germline, CDR1 is LNHDA and CDR2 is SQIVND (reference sequence). CDR3: CASSARIRDRGFFQPQHF. The CDR3 DNA follows: TGTGCCAGTAGTGCTCGGATCCGGGACAGGGGGTTCTTTCAGCCCCAGCATTTT.

The chain joins TRBV7-2 to TRBJ1-1, with 8 bases fitting TRBD1. This CDR3 has 14 amino acids. Germline V gene data show CDR1 as SGHTA and CDR2 as FQGNSA. The junction had 5 bases not matched to a gene; V was cut back by 4 bases and J by 4 bases. CDR3 in DNA: TGTGCCAGCAGCTCGAAGACAGGGGCCACTGAAGCTTTCTTT. Translation gives CASSSKTGATEAFF.

V usage is TRBV5-4 and J usage is TRBJ2-3, with D uncertain. Trimming pared 1 base from V and 4 bases from J, leaving 4 bases between. Germline V lookup: CDR1 SGHNT, CDR2 YYREEE (reference sequence). The CDR3 spans 12 residues. This chain's CDR3 is CASSLYPDTQYF. For the CDR3, the DNA is TGTGCCAGCAGCTTGTATCCAGATACGCAGTATTTT.

This chain connects TRBV7-2 to TRBJ1-2; D uncertain. Germline V lookup: CDR1 SGHTA, CDR2 FQGNSA. The CDR3 length is 12 residues. Deletions cut 5 bases from V and 3 bases from J, with 7 bases between. CDR3 residues: CASSGGHYGYTF. CDR3 bases: TGTGCCAGCAGCGGAGGCCACTATGGCTACACCTTC.

The CDR3, as DNA: TGTGCCAGCAGCTTGGGGACAGGCGGGGATACGCAGTATTTT. Residues: CASSLGTGGDTQYF. The chain couples TRBV7-3 to TRBJ2-3; TRBD1 matches at 8 bases. The V gene end was trimmed by 3 bases and the J gene end by 6 bases; junction bases not matched to a gene: 5. The length of the CDR3 is 14 residues. CDR1 and CDR2 (germline): SGHTA, FQGTGA.

The V gene is TRBV27, the J gene TRBJ2-5; D not resolved. Germline V CDR1 and CDR2: MNHEY, SMNVEV (reference sequence). CDR3 length equals 13 residues. V dropped 2 bases and J dropped 4 bases, with 8 bases sitting between them. In nucleotides, the CDR3 is TGTGCCAGCAGTTTAACCCAGAGAGAGACCCAGTACTTC. As protein: CASSLTQRETQYF.

The chain joins TRBV15 to TRBJ2-3; possible D gene TRBD2, 6 bases. The CDR3 consists of 14 residues. Germline V lookup: CDR1 LNHNV, CDR2 YYDKDF (reference sequence). V was clipped by 0 bases and J by 10 bases, with 14 bases between them. The CDR3 sequence is CATSRDREAGSQYF. The CDR3, as DNA: TGTGCCACCAGCAGAGATCGTGAAGCGGGCTCGCAGTATTTT.

This sequence joins TRBV6-5 and TRBJ1-2; D uncertain. Deletions cut 2 bases from V and 0 bases from J, with 13 bases between. Looked up from germline, CDR1 is MNHEY and CDR2 is SVGAGI. CDR3 size: 16 residues. The CDR3 sequence: CASSYGGDIANYGYTF. In DNA form, the CDR3 reads TGTGCCAGCAGTTACGGTGGGGATATCGCTAACTATGGCTACACCTTC.

The rearrangement joins TRBV12-3 or TRBV12-4 to TRBJ2-3, with TRBD2 as a possible D gene (6 bases). The CDR3 extends over 13 amino acids. With 6 bases removed from V and 5 bases from J, the gap between germline ends came to 12 bases. The CDR3 nucleotides are TGTGCCAGCAGGCCCCACGGGGGAGATACGCAGTATTTT. This codes for CASRPHGGDTQYF.

The genes are TRBV5-4 and TRBJ2-7; no clear D gene. Germline lookup yields CDR1 SGHNT and CDR2 YYREEE (reference sequence). The CDR3 sequence is 11 residues long. Trimming stripped 3 bases from V and 5 bases from J, with 6 bases between. CDR3 sequence: CASSSENEQYF. The CDR3 DNA follows: TGTGCCAGCAGCTCGGAAAACGAGCAGTACTTC.

This sequence joins TRBV3-1 (or the pseudogene TRBV3-2) and TRBJ2-5; D is possibly TRBD2 (6 bases). In germline, CDR1 is LGHDT, CDR2 YNNKEL (reference sequence). Trimming removed 2 bases from V and 5 bases from J, with 9 bases in between. The CDR3 is made up of 13 amino acids. Here the CDR3 reads CASSQPLAETQYF. In DNA, the CDR3 is TGTGCCAGCAGCCAACCCCTAGCGGAGACCCAGTACTTC.